The 6 T cell receptor beta chains reported below all come from one sample, sequenced in a study of control samples from healthy donors and cancer patients. Generated by immunoSEQ multiplex PCR, the TCRdb table keeps only in-frame clones and is missing some. Of tens of thousands of clones in the sample, around 87% are singletons; the top ten hold roughly 13%. The sample taken for sequencing was PBMCs. The receptors stem from a woman in her fifties or sixties with lung cancer.

The V call is TRBV24-1, the J call TRBJ1-4; possible D gene TRBD1, 5 bases. The CDR3 totals 15 residues. Germline-derived CDR1 and CDR2 are KGHDR and SFDVKD. V lost 6 bases, J lost 8 bases, and 18 bases lay in between. CDR3 DNA: TGTGCCACCAGTCCTCAAGGAAGGGGAAGGGAAAAACTGTTTTTT. Protein sequence: CATSPQGRGREKLFF.

This sequence joins TRBV4-1 and TRBJ1-5, with D unresolved. The CDR3 loop spans 16 amino acids. Between the trimmed V and J ends, which lost 0 bases and 2 bases, there was a span of 11 bases. In germline, CDR1 is MGHRA, CDR2 YSYEKL. CDR3 coding DNA: TGCGCCAGCAGCCAAGAATGGGCTGAGGGCAATCAGCCCCAGCATTTT. Translation gives CASSQEWAEGNQPQHF.

This CDR3 reads CASSYAEGRLFF. CDR3 nucleotides: TGTGCCAGCAGTTACGCGGAGGGTAGGCTGTTTTTT. The rearrangement links TRBV6-2 or TRBV6-3 to TRBJ1-4, with D unclear. The V gene's germline CDR1 is MNHEY and CDR2 SVGEGT. CDR3 length: 12 residues. Between the trimmed V and J ends, which lost 2 bases and 14 bases, there was a span of 12 bases.

The rearrangement links TRBV7-2 to TRBJ1-2, with 7 bases lining up with TRBD1. The length of the CDR3 is 14 residues. The germline CDR1 and CDR2 sequences are SGHTA and FQGNSA. Trimming cost V 7 bases and J 0 bases; bases outside gene matches: 5. The CDR3 DNA reads as TGTGCCAGCACCCGGACAGGTGCTAACTATGGCTACACCTTC. It is translated as CASTRTGANYGYTF.

The gene calls are TRBV19 and TRBJ2-5; TRBD1 aligns across 10 bases. This CDR3 has 19 residues. J was trimmed by 5 bases and V by 5 bases; bases with no gene match: 20. Germline CDR1 and CDR2: LNHDA and SQIVND (reference sequence). CDR3 in amino acids: CASSALTGTGAPSSETQYF. CDR3 bases: TGTGCCAGTAGTGCCCTTACCGGGACAGGGGCCCCTTCATCGGAGACCCAGTACTTC. The full variable domain, its missing parts supplied by reference TRBV19 and TRBJ2-5, is DGGITQSPKYLFRKEGQNVTLSCEQNLNHDAMYWYRQDPGQGLRLIYYSQIVNDFQKGDIAEGYSVSREKKESFPLTVTSAQKNPTAFYLCASSALTGTGAPSSETQYFGPGTRLLVL.

This chain uses TRBV7-2 with TRBJ1-1; D ambiguous. The V gene's germline CDR1 is SGHTA and CDR2 FQGNSA. Trimming took 2 bases from V and 4 from J, leaving 11 bases between them. This CDR3 is built from 14 residues. The CDR3 loop reads CASSLRREGTEAFF. CDR3 coding DNA: TGTGCCAGCAGCTTACGCCGGGAAGGCACTGAAGCTTTCTTT.